These 11 T cell receptor beta chains were all obtained from the same sample, sequenced in a study of blood T cell repertoires in COVID-19. Clones were sequenced by immunoSEQ multiplex PCR, and TCRdb holds only the in-frame ones, with some missing. The table has about 200,000 clones, about 85% seen once; the top ten hold around 20%. Specimen: PBMCs or T cells enriched from blood (not recorded which). These receptors originate from a man in his forties or fifties who had recovered from COVID-19.

The V call is TRBV7-9, the J call TRBJ2-7; TRBD2 matches at 13 bases. Per germline, CDR1 SEHNR and CDR2 FQNEAQ (reference sequence). Germline trimming cut 9 bases from V and 7 bases from J; bases unmatched to any gene: 6. The CDR3 contains 13 residues. CDR3 bases: TGTGCCAGTGGACTAGCGGGAGCGGAGGAGCAGTACTTC. Translating it yields CASGLAGAEEQYF.

The rearrangement links TRBV6-1 to TRBJ2-1; 9 bases align to TRBD2. CDR3 length: 16 residues. Germline loops: CDR1 MNHNS, CDR2 SASEGT. V gave up 1 base and J gave up 10 bases; unmatched junction bases: 11. The CDR3 DNA follows: TGTGCCAGCAGTGAAGGATTTAGCGGGAGAGGCAAGGAGCAGTTCTTC. It codes for CASSEGFSGRGKEQFF.

The chain recombines TRBV7-9 with TRBJ1-1, with 9 bases identical to TRBD1. J was trimmed by 10 bases and V by 5 bases; bases with no gene match: 2. The germline V gene has CDR1 SEHNR and CDR2 FQNEAQ (reference sequence). The CDR3 runs to 11 residues. This chain's CDR3 is CASSQDRGAFF. As DNA, the CDR3 is TGTGCCAGCAGCCAGGACAGGGGAGCTTTCTTT.

The V call is TRBV7-2, the J call TRBJ2-7; 11 nucleotides match TRBD1. With V trimmed by 4 bases and J by 3 bases, 5 bases remained unmatched. This CDR3 has 15 residues. Germline assignment: CDR1 SGHTA and CDR2 FQGNSA. The CDR3 is CASSWDRGTVYEQYF. For the CDR3, the DNA is TGTGCCAGCAGCTGGGACAGGGGGACCGTCTACGAGCAGTACTTC.

The gene calls are TRBV4-3 and TRBJ2-3, with TRBD2 identical over 11 bases. The V gene end was trimmed by 1 base and the J gene end by 3 bases; junction bases not matched to a gene: 0. The germline CDR1 and CDR2 sequences are LGHNA and YSLEER. The CDR3 sequence is 15 residues long. This CDR3 reads CASSQGLAGTDTQYF. The DNA of the CDR3 is TGCGCCAGCAGCCAAGGACTAGCGGGAACAGATACGCAGTATTTT.

This clone was found a few times. The genes are TRBV4-3 and TRBJ1-1; 9 nucleotides line up with TRBD1. Unmatched junction bases numbered 10, after V lost 6 bases and J lost 5 bases. CDR3 length: 15 amino acids. CDR1 is LGHNA and CDR2 is YSLEER in the germline V gene. The CDR3 region has the DNA TGCGCCAGCAGACGAGGGACAGGGAGCGCGACTGAAGCTTTCTTT. The encoded protein is CASRRGTGSATEAFF.

The V call is TRBV2, the J call TRBJ2-1, with D perhaps TRBD2 (5 bases). With 4 bases removed from V and 0 bases from J, the gap between germline ends came to 10 bases. CDR3 length: 15 amino acids. CDR1 and CDR2 (germline): SNHLY, FYNNEI. CDR3 coding DNA: TGTGCCAGCAGTGTTCGACTAAACTCCTACAATGAGCAGTTCTTC. Translation: CASSVRLNSYNEQFF.

V is TRBV19 and J is TRBJ2-1; 8 bases match TRBD1. V lost 6 bases to trimming and J lost 6 bases; unmatched junction nucleotides: 4. Germline CDR1 and CDR2: LNHDA and SQIVND (reference sequence). The CDR3 totals 13 residues. The CDR3 reads CASRQGAGNEQFF. In nucleotides, the CDR3 is TGTGCCAGTAGGCAGGGGGCTGGCAATGAGCAGTTCTTC.

V gene TRBV19 combines with J gene TRBJ2-5, with TRBD2 matching over 11 bases. The length of the CDR3 is 16 residues. Per germline, CDR1 LNHDA and CDR2 SQIVND (reference sequence). V dropped 4 bases and J dropped 1; count of bases not matched to a gene: 5. CDR3 in amino acids: CASSKGGLAAQETQYF. The CDR3 DNA sequence: TGTGCCAGTAGTAAAGGGGGACTAGCGGCCCAAGAGACCCAGTACTTC.

The V call is TRBV3-1 (or the pseudogene TRBV3-2), the J call TRBJ2-1, with D possibly matching TRBD1 (6 bases). The CDR3 loop spans 16 amino acids. Germline V gene sequence: CDR1 LGHDT, CDR2 YNNKEL (reference sequence). V was clipped by 1 base and J by 3 bases, with 13 bases between them. In nucleotides, the CDR3 is TGTGCCAGCAGCCAAGCCCCAGGGGCAGACTACAATGAGCAGTTCTTC. It yields the protein CASSQAPGADYNEQFF.

This rearrangement joins TRBV27 to TRBJ2-7; D gene ambiguous. This CDR3 region has 13 residues. V was trimmed by 5 bases and J by 0 bases, leaving 8 bases between them. Germline values: CDR1 MNHEY, CDR2 SMNVEV (reference sequence). CDR3 protein: CASSPSFSYEQYF. Here the CDR3 DNA reads TGTGCCAGCAGTCCGTCGTTCTCCTACGAGCAGTACTTC.